These 32 T cell receptor beta chains originate from one sample sequenced in a study of CD8 T cells in ankylosing spondylitis. Study-wide points: What appeared characteristic of ankylosing spondylitis blood was a TCR beta motif of fewer than ten highly homologous variants.

Their antigen targets remain unknown. One entry per CDR3 protein results from TCRdb running MiXCR on the 5' RACE reads. The sample contains 200,000 to 250,000 distinct CDR3 sequences, approximately 16% of which appear only once. Sequenced: blood, either unsorted or a sorted T cell fraction (not recorded which). Receptors originate from a male donor with ankylosing spondylitis.

The genes are TRBV7-9 and TRBJ1-2, with 9 nucleotides matching TRBD1. The CDR3 is 13 residues long. Trimming removed 7 bases from V and 2 bases from J; junction bases left unmatched: 2. Germline V gene data show CDR1 as SEHNR and CDR2 as FQNEAQ (reference sequence). The CDR3 region is CASTQGANYGYTF. The CDR3 DNA follows: TGTGCCAGCACACAGGGGGCCAACTATGGCTACACCTTC. Combining the CDR3 with reference TRBV7-9 and TRBJ1-2 gives the whole variable domain DTGVSQNPRHKITKRGQNVTFRCDPISEHNRLYWYRQTLGQGPEFLTYFQNEAQLEKSRLLSDRFSAERPKGSFSTLEIQRTEQGDSAMYLCASTQGANYGYTFGSGTRLTVV.

This chain links TRBV5-1 with TRBJ2-5; possibly TRBD1 for D (6 bases). The CDR3 is made up of 15 amino acids. V was clipped by 1 base and J by 3 bases, with 13 bases between them. Germline V lookup: CDR1 SGHRS, CDR2 YFSETQ. CDR3 bases: TGCGCCAGCAGCTTGTTGGTAGGGGGAAAAGAGACCCAGTACTTC. It encodes CASSLLVGGKETQYF.

The chain joins TRBV15 to TRBJ2-5; TRBD1 matches 7 bases. The ends lost 1 base at V and 1 base at J; junction bases unmatched: 3. The germline V gene has CDR1 LNHNV and CDR2 YYDKDF (reference sequence). CDR3 length: 15 residues. The CDR3 DNA follows: TGTGCCACCAGCAGAGGTGACAGGGTCCAAGAGACCCAGTACTTC. Residues: CATSRGDRVQETQYF.

This chain joins TRBV10-3 and TRBJ2-7; 10 positions agree with TRBD2. This CDR3 spans 15 amino acids. The trim removed 5 bases at V and 2 bases at J, leaving 6 bases unmatched. Germline V gene lookup returns CDR1 ENHRY and CDR2 SYGVKD. Here the CDR3 DNA reads TGTGCCATCAGTTCGCCCGGGACTAGCGCCTACGAGCAGTACTTC. Translating gives CAISSPGTSAYEQYF.

The sample holds many counts of this clonotype. This chain connects TRBV10-3 to TRBJ1-1; D unresolved. Germline CDR1 ENHRY, CDR2 SYGVKD. Trimming stripped 0 bases from V and 1 base from J, with 9 bases between. The CDR3 loop spans 15 amino acids. The DNA of the CDR3 is TGTGCCATCAGTGAGTCGTCGAGCGGGAACACTGAAGCTTTCTTT. Amino acid sequence: CAISESSSGNTEAFF.

This clonotype has only a few counts. The chain uses TRBV7-9 and TRBJ2-5, with 12 bases lining up with TRBD2. Germline loops: CDR1 SEHNR, CDR2 FQNEAQ (reference sequence). V shed 2 bases and J 1 base; nucleotides not matched to a gene: 5. CDR3 size: 17 residues. CDR3 sequence reads: CASSLTTSGRSQETQYF. Here the CDR3 DNA reads TGTGCCAGCAGCTTAACCACTAGCGGGAGGTCCCAAGAGACCCAGTACTTC.

The chain uses TRBV28 and TRBJ2-3; D perhaps matches TRBD1 (6 bases). CDR3 length: 15 amino acids. The V end lost 2 bases, the J end lost 2 bases, and 11 bases lay between the germline ends. Germline assignment: CDR1 MDHEN and CDR2 SYDVKM. The CDR3 is CASSLVDRTTDTQYF. In DNA form, the CDR3 reads TGTGCCAGCAGTTTAGTAGACAGGACCACAGATACGCAGTATTTT.

This clonotype was recorded only once. CDR3 in amino acids: CAWSPLLNEQFF. The CDR3 nucleotides read TGTGCCTGGAGTCCTCTCCTCAATGAGCAGTTCTTC. This rearrangement joins TRBV30 to TRBJ2-1; no definite D call. This CDR3 comprises 12 residues. Germline values: CDR1 GTSNPN, CDR2 SVGIG (reference sequence). Trimming took 2 bases from V and 6 from J, leaving 8 bases between them.

This clonotype was counted between two and nine times. The chain couples TRBV20-1 to TRBJ2-7, with 8 bases matching TRBD1. From germline, CDR1 is DFQATT and CDR2 SNEGSKA (reference sequence). The V and J ends lost 6 bases and 0 bases, in that order; junction bases with no gene match: 7. The CDR3 has 14 residues. The CDR3 DNA reads as TGCAGTGCAACGGGACAGGTCAGCTCCTACGAGCAGTACTTC. Translated, it gives CSATGQVSSYEQYF.

This clonotype has more than one count but fewer than ten. The chain recombines TRBV5-1 with TRBJ2-3; 12 bases are a match to TRBD2. Unmatched junction bases numbered 0, after V lost 3 bases and J lost 4 bases. This CDR3 contains 14 residues. Germline assignment: CDR1 SGHRS and CDR2 YFSETQ. Here the CDR3 DNA reads TGCGCCAGCAGCTGGACTAGCGGGGCAGATACGCAGTATTTT. Protein: CASSWTSGADTQYF.

This clonotype was recorded once. The chain combines TRBV28 with TRBJ1-1; D remains unclear. The CDR3 contains 14 residues. Trimming pared 5 bases from V and 6 bases from J, leaving 16 bases between. The germline gives CDR1 MDHEN, CDR2 SYDVKM. The CDR3 loop reads CASSNGFTLAEAFF. The CDR3 bases are TGTGCCAGCAGTAATGGCTTTACGTTGGCTGAAGCTTTCTTT.

CDR3: CAISDRTGVPYEQYF. DNA of the CDR3: TGTGCCATCAGTGACAGGACAGGGGTCCCCTACGAGCAGTACTTC. This sequence joins TRBV10-3 and TRBJ2-7, with 9 bases fitting TRBD1. The CDR3 sequence is 15 residues long. Germline CDR1 reads ENHRY; CDR2 reads SYGVKD. The J segment lost 2 bases and the V segment lost 3 bases, leaving 5 bases of the junction unmatched.

The genes are TRBV14 and TRBJ1-1, with a weak D call TRBD1 (6 bases). Trimming left V 4 bases short and J 5 bases short, with 14 bases between. The CDR3 loop spans 14 amino acids. CDR1 is SGHDN and CDR2 is FVKESK in the germline V gene. CDR3 protein: CASSLRGRGTEAFF. The CDR3 coding sequence is TGTGCCAGCAGCCTTAGGGGGAGGGGAACTGAAGCTTTCTTT. Together with reference TRBV14 and TRBJ1-1, the CDR3 gives the full variable domain: EAGVTQFPSHSVIEKGQTVTLRCDPISGHDNLYWYRRVMGKEIKFLLHFVKESKQDESGMPNNRFLAERTGGTYSTLKVQPAELEDSGVYFCASSLRGRGTEAFFGQGTRLTVV.

This clonotype was recorded a few times. The V and J genes are TRBV20-1 and TRBJ2-3; TRBD2 aligns across 9 bases. J lost 2 bases, V lost 4 bases, and 7 bases had no gene match. The germline V gene encodes CDR1 DFQATT and CDR2 SNEGSKA (reference sequence). CDR3 length equals 15 residues. CDR3: CSAMPSGDATDTQYF. The CDR3 nucleotides are TGCAGTGCTATGCCTAGCGGGGACGCCACAGATACGCAGTATTTT.

This clonotype was observed a few times. The chain combines TRBV4-3 with TRBJ1-1; perhaps TRBD1 as D (5 bases). The V gene lost 0 bases and the J gene lost 0 bases, with 14 bases spanning the gap. In germline, CDR1 is LGHNA, CDR2 YSLEER. The CDR3 spans 17 residues. DNA for the CDR3: TGCGCCAGCAGCCAAGATCCCCCGCAGGGTATGAACACTGAAGCTTTCTTT. Translated: CASSQDPPQGMNTEAFF.

The genes are TRBV4-1 and TRBJ2-1; 7 bases are shared with TRBD2. Trimming at V came to 1 base and at J to 0 bases, leaving 9 bases not matched to a gene. Germline CDR1 and CDR2: MGHRA and YSYEKL. The CDR3 is made up of 18 amino acids. The CDR3 DNA follows: TGCGCCAGCAGCCAAGGACGCGGCGGGAGTGGCTCCTACAATGAGCAGTTCTTC. Protein product: CASSQGRGGSGSYNEQFF.

The chain has TRBV29-1 and TRBJ1-1, with a tentative D call TRBD1 (5 bases). The CDR3 sequence is 12 residues long. The germline V gene has CDR1 SQVTM and CDR2 ANQGSEA. V was trimmed by 4 bases and J by 4 bases, leaving 10 bases between them. CDR3 in DNA: TGCAGCGTTGGGGCAGGGTCCACTGAAGCTTTCTTT. Translation: CSVGAGSTEAFF.

The J gene is TRBJ2-5, the V gene TRBV7-9; 7 bases align to TRBD1. The CDR3 is made up of 15 amino acids. Germline V gives CDR1 SEHNR, CDR2 FQNEAQ (reference sequence). V dropped 5 bases and J dropped 2; count of bases not matched to a gene: 8. CDR3 in amino acids: CASSTRQGQQETQYF. As DNA, the CDR3 is TGTGCCAGCAGCACCCGACAGGGCCAGCAAGAGACCCAGTACTTC.

A few counts support this clonotype. This chain connects TRBV12-3 or TRBV12-4 to TRBJ2-7, with 8 bases matching TRBD2. V dropped 3 bases and J dropped 6; count of bases not matched to a gene: 10. The CDR3 has 15 amino acids. CDR3 in amino acids: CASSLGLAGAGEQYF. CDR3 DNA sequence: TGTGCCAGCAGTTTGGGGCTAGCGGGCGCCGGCGAGCAGTACTTC.

The J gene is TRBJ2-1, the V gene TRBV20-1, with D unresolved. CDR3 length: 17 residues. The germline V gene has CDR1 DFQATT and CDR2 SNEGSKA (reference sequence). V gave up 4 bases and J gave up 2 bases, with 21 bases separating them. The CDR3 loop reads CSAKDPADLRTYNEQFF. In nucleotides, the CDR3 is TGCAGTGCTAAGGACCCCGCTGACTTGCGGACCTACAATGAGCAGTTCTTC.

This sequence joins TRBV12-3 or TRBV12-4 and TRBJ1-4; 7 bases match TRBD1. The CDR3 covers 15 residues. J was trimmed by 8 bases and V by 3 bases; bases with no gene match: 9. The CDR3 nucleotides read TGTGCCAGCAGTTTCGAGGGGGCTGGATGGGAAAAACTGTTTTTT. Its translation: CASSFEGAGWEKLFF.

The V gene is TRBV27, the J gene TRBJ2-3, with 8 positions matching TRBD1. This CDR3 region has 16 residues. Germline V lookup: CDR1 MNHEY, CDR2 SMNVEV (reference sequence). J was trimmed by 2 bases and V by 5 bases; bases with no gene match: 9. CDR3 amino acids: CASSPLPGQDTDTQYF. As DNA, the CDR3 is TGTGCCAGCAGTCCGCTCCCGGGACAGGACACAGATACGCAGTATTTT.

CDR3 loop: CASSLVVEDGTDTQYF. CDR3 nucleotides: TGTGCCAGCAGCTTAGTTGTCGAAGACGGGACAGATACGCAGTATTTT. The genes are TRBV11-2 and TRBJ2-3; D is uncertain. Deletions cut 1 base from V and 3 bases from J, with 14 bases between. Germline V gene lookup returns CDR1 SGHAT and CDR2 FQNNGV. The CDR3 consists of 16 residues.

The chain combines TRBV20-1 with TRBJ2-3; 14 bases are shared with TRBD2. Germline V gene sequence: CDR1 DFQATT, CDR2 SNEGSKA (reference sequence). The V gene end was trimmed by 0 bases and the J gene end by 3 bases; junction bases not matched to a gene: 5. The CDR3 runs to 17 residues. The CDR3 loop is CSARDLGTSGRTDTQYF. CDR3 sequence (DNA): TGCAGTGCTAGAGATCTCGGGACTAGCGGGAGAACAGATACGCAGTATTTT.

The genes are TRBV2 and TRBJ2-7; D is undetermined. CDR3 length equals 12 residues. The germline V gene encodes CDR1 SNHLY and CDR2 FYNNEI. Trimming cost V 8 bases and J 2 bases, with 10 bases left between them. The DNA of the CDR3 is TGTGCCAGCTGTATATGGGCCTACGAGCAGTACTTC. It is translated as CASCIWAYEQYF.

The table lists this clonotype with a few counts. V is TRBV12-3 or TRBV12-4 and J is TRBJ1-1; the D is unclear. V lost 4 bases, J lost 0 bases, and 15 bases lay in between. There are 16 residues in the CDR3. The CDR3 nucleotides are TGTGCCAGCAGTTCCCCTTACGGGGAAGTGAACACTGAAGCTTTCTTT. Protein product: CASSSPYGEVNTEAFF.

The chain employs TRBV28 and TRBJ1-4; tentative D call: TRBD1 (5 bases). CDR1 MDHEN and CDR2 SYDVKM come from the germline V gene. The CDR3 totals 13 residues. V gave up 11 bases and J gave up 3 bases, with 13 bases separating them. The CDR3 here is CAGQGVANEKLFF. CDR3 bases: TGTGCCGGCCAAGGGGTGGCTAATGAAAAACTGTTTTTT.

The chain has TRBV12-3 or TRBV12-4 and TRBJ2-7, with TRBD2 matching over 9 bases. The V gene end was trimmed by 5 bases and the J gene end by 2 bases; junction bases not matched to a gene: 10. The CDR3 loop spans 16 amino acids. This chain's CDR3 is CASSPTAASGTYEQYF. CDR3 bases: TGTGCCAGCAGTCCCACTGCGGCTAGCGGGACCTACGAGCAGTACTTC.

This clonotype was detected a few times. This sequence joins TRBV5-6 and TRBJ1-1; D call uncertain. Deletions cut 2 bases from V and 4 bases from J, with 18 bases between. Germline lookup yields CDR1 SGHDT and CDR2 YYEEEE. The CDR3 is 16 amino acids. The DNA of the CDR3 is TGTGCCAGCAGCTTTGGCGCAGGAGGCTTGATCACTGAAGCTTTCTTT. Protein sequence: CASSFGAGGLITEAFF.

The chain combines TRBV7-9 with TRBJ2-2; D is possibly TRBD1 or TRBD2 (5 bases each). This CDR3 has 12 residues. CDR1 and CDR2 from the germline V gene are SEHNR and FQNEAQ (reference sequence). Trimming left V 8 bases short and J 6 bases short, with 10 bases between. CDR3 in DNA: TGTGCCAGCCCGGGGCGCCCCGGGGAGCTGTTTTTT. It is translated as CASPGRPGELFF.

The table lists this clonotype with a few counts. This chain joins TRBV20-1 and TRBJ2-2; 7 bases are a match to TRBD1. The CDR3 has 16 residues. Germline values: CDR1 DFQATT, CDR2 SNEGSKA (reference sequence). V was clipped by 4 bases and J by 5 bases; unmatched bases: 13. The CDR3 loop reads CSAKTRDREGTGELFF. CDR3 coding DNA: TGCAGTGCTAAAACCCGGGACAGAGAAGGGACCGGGGAGCTGTTTTTT.

The chain uses TRBV5-8 and TRBJ2-5; D is possibly TRBD1 or TRBD2 (5 bases each). V lost 2 bases and J lost 0, with 17 bases in between. Germline V CDR1 and CDR2: SGHTS, YDEGEE. CDR3 length: 17 amino acids. CDR3 region: CASSFPRDRSHQETQYF. Here the CDR3 DNA reads TGTGCCAGCAGCTTCCCCCGGGACCGATCTCACCAAGAGACCCAGTACTTC. Together with reference TRBV5-8 and TRBJ2-5, the CDR3 gives the full variable domain: EAGVTQSPTHLIKTRGQQATLRCSPISGHTSVYWYQQALGLGLQFLLWYDEGEERNRGNFPPRFSGRQFPNYSSELNVNALELEDSALYLCASSFPRDRSHQETQYFGPGTRLLVL.